The present T cell receptor beta chain was sequenced within a study of T cell changes during pregnancy in multiple sclerosis. Libraries were prepared by immunoSEQ multiplex PCR; TCRdb keeps only in-frame clonotypes and omits some of them. Of about 49,000 clones listed, roughly 92% were seen once; the top ten hold roughly 5.4%. The table lists this clone with a count of one. The trim removed 0 bases at V and 3 bases at J, leaving 6 bases unmatched. CDR1 and CDR2 (germline): SGHRS, YFSETQ. The CDR3 consists of 15 residues. Sequencing was performed on CD8+ T cells from peripheral blood mononuclear cells, taken before pregnancy. The receptor comes from a female donor with multiple sclerosis, enrolled in a pregnancy study. V and J are TRBV5-1 and TRBJ2-7; 7 bases map to TRBD2. The CDR3 DNA is TGCGCCAGCAGCTTGGTTATGGCGGGAGTCTACGAGCAGTACTTC. The encoded protein is CASSLVMAGVYEQYF.